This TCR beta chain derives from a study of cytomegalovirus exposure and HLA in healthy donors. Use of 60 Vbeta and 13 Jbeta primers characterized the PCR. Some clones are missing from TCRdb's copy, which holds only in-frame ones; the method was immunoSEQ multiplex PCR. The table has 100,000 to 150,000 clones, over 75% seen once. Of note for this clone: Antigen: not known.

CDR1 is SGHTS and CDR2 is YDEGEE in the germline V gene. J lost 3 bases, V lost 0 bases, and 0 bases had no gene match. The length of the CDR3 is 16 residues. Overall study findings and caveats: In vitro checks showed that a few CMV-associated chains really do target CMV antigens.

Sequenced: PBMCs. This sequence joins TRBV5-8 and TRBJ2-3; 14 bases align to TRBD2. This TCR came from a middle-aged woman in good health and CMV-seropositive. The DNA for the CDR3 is TGTGCCAGCAGCTTGGGGACTAGCGGGAGGACAGATACGCAGTATTTT. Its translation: CASSLGTSGRTDTQYF. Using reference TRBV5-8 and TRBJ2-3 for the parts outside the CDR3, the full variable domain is EAGVTQSPTHLIKTRGQQATLRCSPISGHTSVYWYQQALGLGLQFLLWYDEGEERNRGNFPPRFSGRQFPNYSSELNVNALELEDSALYLCASSLGTSGRTDTQYFGPGTRLTVL.